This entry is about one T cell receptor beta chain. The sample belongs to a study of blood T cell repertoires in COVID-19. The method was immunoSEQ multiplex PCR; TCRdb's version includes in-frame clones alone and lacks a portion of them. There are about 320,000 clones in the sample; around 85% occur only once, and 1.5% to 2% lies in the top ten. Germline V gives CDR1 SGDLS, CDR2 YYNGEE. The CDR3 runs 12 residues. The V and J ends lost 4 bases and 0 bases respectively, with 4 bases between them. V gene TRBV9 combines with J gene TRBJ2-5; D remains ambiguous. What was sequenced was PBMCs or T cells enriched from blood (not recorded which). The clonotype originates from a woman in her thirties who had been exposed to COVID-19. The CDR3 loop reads CASSPYQETQYF. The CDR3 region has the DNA TGTGCCAGCAGCCCGTACCAAGAGACCCAGTACTTC.